A selection of T cell receptor beta chains follows, all from one sample in a study of cytomegalovirus exposure and HLA in healthy donors. TCRdb's table, derived via immunoSEQ multiplex PCR, lists solely in-frame clones and lacks some. The sample holds 150,000 to 200,000 clones, 65% to 85% seen once. Sequenced input: PBMCs. Source of these receptors: a woman between 18 and 29 years old in good health and CMV-seropositive. The conserved cysteine and the conserved F or W are not part of the CDR3 here. The D gene is left open where the match is weak.

TRBD2 TRBJ2-3 TRBV27 ASRGLAGPSTDTQY
TRBD1 TRBJ1-5 TRBV7-2 ASSSWTGVGSQPQH
TRBD1 TRBJ2-6 TRBV13 ASSPGQAFSSGANVLT
TRBD1 TRBJ1-3 TRBV19 ATQLTGQAGNTIY
. TRBJ1-2 TRBV25-1 ASYSPTNYGYT
TRBD2 TRBJ2-3 TRBV7-6 ASSRLAGGSTDTQY
TRBD1 TRBJ2-2 TRBV5-1 ASSPTGANTGELF
TRBD1 TRBJ1-2 TRBV7-2 AMQNRGGYGYT
TRBD1 TRBJ2-7 TRBV5-5 ASSAKSDRELYEQY
TRBD1 TRBJ2-2 TRBV19 ASADRANTGELF